This TCR beta chain derives from a study of PD-1 blockade in classical Hodgkin lymphoma. Sequencing was performed with immunoSEQ multiplex PCR; in TCRdb, only in-frame clones are kept and a portion is missing. The repertoire holds about 93,000 clones, around 80% seen once, with 9.4% in the top ten. Time point given: cycle 4 day 1 (C4D1), after less than 7 weeks of nivolumab. In every patient, relapse followed autologous stem cell transplantation, while exposure to brentuximab vedotin differed. Study results and caveats: Reports indicated that newly diagnosed patients had lower baseline TCR diversity than healthy donors did.

A word on this clone: The antigen is undetermined.

The CDR3 is 15 amino acids. Unmatched junction bases numbered 6, after V lost 4 bases and J lost 3 bases. In germline, CDR1 is SGHRS, CDR2 YFSETQ. The rearrangement joins TRBV5-1 to TRBJ2-2; 7 nucleotides match TRBD1. The TCR originated in a human donor with classical Hodgkin lymphoma. The sample here was peripheral blood mononuclear cells (PBMCs), taken before the fourth cycle of nivolumab. CDR3 amino acids: CASSRQGKDTGELFF. The CDR3 nucleotides read TGCGCCAGCAGCCGACAGGGAAAGGACACCGGGGAGCTGTTTTTT.